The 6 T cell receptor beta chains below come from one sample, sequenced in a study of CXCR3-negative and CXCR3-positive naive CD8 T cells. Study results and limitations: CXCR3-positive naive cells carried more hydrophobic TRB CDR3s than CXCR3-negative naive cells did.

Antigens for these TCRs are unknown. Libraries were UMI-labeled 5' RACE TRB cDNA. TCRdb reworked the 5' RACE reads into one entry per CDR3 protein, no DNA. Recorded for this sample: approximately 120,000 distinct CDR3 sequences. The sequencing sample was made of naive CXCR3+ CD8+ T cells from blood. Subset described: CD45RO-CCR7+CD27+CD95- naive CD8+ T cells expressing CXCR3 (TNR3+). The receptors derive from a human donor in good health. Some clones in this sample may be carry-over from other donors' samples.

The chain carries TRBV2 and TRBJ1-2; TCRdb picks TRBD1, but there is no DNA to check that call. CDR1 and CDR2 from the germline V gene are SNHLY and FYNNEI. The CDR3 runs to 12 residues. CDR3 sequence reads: CANPDRTTDYTF.

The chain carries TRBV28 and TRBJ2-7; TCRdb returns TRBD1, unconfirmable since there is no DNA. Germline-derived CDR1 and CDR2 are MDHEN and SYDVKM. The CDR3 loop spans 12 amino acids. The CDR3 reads CASSLQGGEQYF. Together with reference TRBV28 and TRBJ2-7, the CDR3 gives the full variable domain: DVKVTQSSRYLVKRTGEKVFLECVQDMDHENMFWYRQDPGLGLRLIYFSYDVKMKEKGDIPEGYSVSREKKERFSLILESASTNQTSMYLCASSLQGGEQYFGPGTRLTVT.

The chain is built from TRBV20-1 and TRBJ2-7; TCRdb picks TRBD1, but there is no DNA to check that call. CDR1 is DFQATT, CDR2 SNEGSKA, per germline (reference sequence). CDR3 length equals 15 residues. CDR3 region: CSARDRGGHSYEQYF.

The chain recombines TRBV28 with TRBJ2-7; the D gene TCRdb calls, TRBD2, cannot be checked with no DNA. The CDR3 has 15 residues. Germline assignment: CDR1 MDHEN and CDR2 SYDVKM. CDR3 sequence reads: CASSRARLAGYEQYF.

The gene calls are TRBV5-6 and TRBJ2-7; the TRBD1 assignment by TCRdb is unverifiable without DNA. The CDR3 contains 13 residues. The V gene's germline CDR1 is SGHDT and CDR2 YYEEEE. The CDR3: CASSPGQDYEQYF.

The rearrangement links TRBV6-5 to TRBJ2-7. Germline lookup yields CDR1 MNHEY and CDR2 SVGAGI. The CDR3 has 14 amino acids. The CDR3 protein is CASSLDTQFYEQYF.